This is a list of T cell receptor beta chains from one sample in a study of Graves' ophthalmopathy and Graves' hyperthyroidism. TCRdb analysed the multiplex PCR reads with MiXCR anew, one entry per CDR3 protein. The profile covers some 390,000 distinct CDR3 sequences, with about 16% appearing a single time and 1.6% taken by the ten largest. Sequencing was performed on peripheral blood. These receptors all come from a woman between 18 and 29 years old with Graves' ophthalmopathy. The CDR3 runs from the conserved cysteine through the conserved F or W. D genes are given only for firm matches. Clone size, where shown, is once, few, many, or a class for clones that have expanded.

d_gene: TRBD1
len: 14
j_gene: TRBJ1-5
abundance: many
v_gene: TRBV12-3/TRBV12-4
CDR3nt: TGTGCCAGCAGCCGTGACAGGGAGAGTCAGCCCCAGCATTTT
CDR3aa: CASSRDRESQPQHF

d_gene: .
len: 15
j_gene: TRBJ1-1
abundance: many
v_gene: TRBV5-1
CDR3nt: TGCGCCAGCAGCTTGTGGGAGGGGCAGTCCACTGAAGCTTTCTTT
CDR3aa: CASSLWEGQSTEAFF

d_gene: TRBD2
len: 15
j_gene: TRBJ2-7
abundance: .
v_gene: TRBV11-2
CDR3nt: TGTGCCAGCAGCTTAGATGGTAGCGGGAGGGACGAGCAGTACTTC
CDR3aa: CASSLDGSGRDEQYF

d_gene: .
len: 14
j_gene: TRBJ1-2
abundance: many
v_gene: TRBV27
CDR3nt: TGTGCCAGCAGTTTATCGGGCACCTACTATGGCTACACCTTC
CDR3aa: CASSLSGTYYGYTF

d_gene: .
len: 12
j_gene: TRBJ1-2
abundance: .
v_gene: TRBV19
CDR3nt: TGTGCCACCCAGGACAGAAACTATGGCTACACCTTC
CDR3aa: CATQDRNYGYTF

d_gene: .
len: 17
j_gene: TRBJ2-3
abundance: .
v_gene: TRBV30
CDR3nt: TGTGCCTGGAGTCATTATCTCCGGGCCTTCCAGCCCGATACGCAGTATTTT
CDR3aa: CAWSHYLRAFQPDTQYF

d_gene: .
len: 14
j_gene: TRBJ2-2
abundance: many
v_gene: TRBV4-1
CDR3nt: TGCGCCAGCAGCCAAGACGCTGGGCCCGGGGAGCTGTTTTTT
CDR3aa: CASSQDAGPGELFF

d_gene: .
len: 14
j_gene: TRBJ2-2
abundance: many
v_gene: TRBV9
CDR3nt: TGTGCCAGCAGCGCTGCCCTGGCGGCCGGGGAGCTGTTTTTT
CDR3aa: CASSAALAAGELFF

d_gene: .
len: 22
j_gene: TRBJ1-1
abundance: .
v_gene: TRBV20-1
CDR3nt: TGCAGTGCTAGACCGAATTCGTTCAACTCGGGGTATCCGGCGAATATGAACACTGAAGCTTTCTTT
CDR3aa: CSARPNSFNSGYPANMNTEAFF

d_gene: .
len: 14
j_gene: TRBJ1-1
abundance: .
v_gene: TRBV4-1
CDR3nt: TGCGCCAGCAGCCAAGATCAGAGTCTTTTGCAAGCTTTCTTT
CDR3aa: CASSQDQSLLQAFF

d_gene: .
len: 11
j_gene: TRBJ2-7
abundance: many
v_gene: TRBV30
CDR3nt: TGTGCCTGGAGAAGCGTCTACGAGCAGTACTTC
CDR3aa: CAWRSVYEQYF

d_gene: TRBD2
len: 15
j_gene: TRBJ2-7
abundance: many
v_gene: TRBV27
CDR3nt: TGTGCCAGCAGTTTATCTAGCGGGGGGGCCAACGAGCAGTACTTC
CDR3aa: CASSLSSGGANEQYF

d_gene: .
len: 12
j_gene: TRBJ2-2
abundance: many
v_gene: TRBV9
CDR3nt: TGTGCCAGCAGCGTAGCAACCGGGGAGCTGTTTTTT
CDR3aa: CASSVATGELFF

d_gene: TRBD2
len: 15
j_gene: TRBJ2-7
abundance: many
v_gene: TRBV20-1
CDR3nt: TGCAGTGCTCATCGTAGCGGGAGGGTAACAGGCGAGCAGTACTTC
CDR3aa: CSAHRSGRVTGEQYF

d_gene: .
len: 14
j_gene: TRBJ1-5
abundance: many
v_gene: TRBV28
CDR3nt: TGTGCCAGCATCCGAGACATTAGCAATCAGCCCCAGCATTTT
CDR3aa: CASIRDISNQPQHF

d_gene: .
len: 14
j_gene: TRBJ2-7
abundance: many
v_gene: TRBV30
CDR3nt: TGTGCCTGGAGTTTAAGCGCCTCCTCCTACGAGCAGTACTTC
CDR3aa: CAWSLSASSYEQYF

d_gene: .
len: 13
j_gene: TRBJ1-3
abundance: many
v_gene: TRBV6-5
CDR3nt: TGTGCCACCGAGGGAGTGAATGGAAACACCATATATTTT
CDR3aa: CATEGVNGNTIYF

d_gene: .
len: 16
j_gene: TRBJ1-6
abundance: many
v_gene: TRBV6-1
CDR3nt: TGTGCCAGCAGTCGAAGAGGGGATGGCAGAAATTCACCCCTCCACTTT
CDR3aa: CASSRRGDGRNSPLHF

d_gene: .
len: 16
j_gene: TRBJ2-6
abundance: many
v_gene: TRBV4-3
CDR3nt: TGCGCCAGCAGCCAAGATGAAGGGGTTGGGGCCAACGTCCTGACTTTC
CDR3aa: CASSQDEGVGANVLTF

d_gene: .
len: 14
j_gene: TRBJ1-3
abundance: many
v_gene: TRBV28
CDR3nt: TGTGCCAGCAGTCAGGTCTTCTCTGGAAACACCATATATTTT
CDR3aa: CASSQVFSGNTIYF

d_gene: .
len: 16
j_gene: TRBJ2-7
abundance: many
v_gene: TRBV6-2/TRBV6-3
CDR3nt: TGTGCCAGCAGTTACCCAACATATGGCAGGGACGGCGAGCAGTACTTC
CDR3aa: CASSYPTYGRDGEQYF

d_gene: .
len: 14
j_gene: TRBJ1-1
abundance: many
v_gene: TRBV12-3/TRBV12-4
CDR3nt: TGTGCCAGTATACCGGGACGGATGAACACTGAAGCTTTCTTT
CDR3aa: CASIPGRMNTEAFF

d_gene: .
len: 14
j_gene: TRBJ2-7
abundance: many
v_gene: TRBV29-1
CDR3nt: TGCAGCGTATCCTCCCGGGGCAGGCAGAACGAGCAGTACTTC
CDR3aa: CSVSSRGRQNEQYF

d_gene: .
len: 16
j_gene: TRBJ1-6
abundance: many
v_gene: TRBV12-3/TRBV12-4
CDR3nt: TGTGCCAGCAGTACTAGGATAGGACCGACGGAATCACCCCTCCACTTT
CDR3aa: CASSTRIGPTESPLHF

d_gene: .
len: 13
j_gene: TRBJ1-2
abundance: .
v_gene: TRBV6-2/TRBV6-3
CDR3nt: TGTGCCAGCCGGCTCAAAAGGGCGTCAGGCTACACCTTC
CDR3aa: CASRLKRASGYTF

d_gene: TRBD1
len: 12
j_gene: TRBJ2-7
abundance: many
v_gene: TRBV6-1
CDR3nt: TGTGCCAGCACCGGGACAGTCGGCGAGCAGTACTTC
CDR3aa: CASTGTVGEQYF

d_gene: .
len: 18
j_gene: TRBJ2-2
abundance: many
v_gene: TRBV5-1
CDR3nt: TGCGCCAGCAGCTTAAGAACAGTCTCCTTCGCGAACACCGGGGAGCTGTTTTTT
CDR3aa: CASSLRTVSFANTGELFF

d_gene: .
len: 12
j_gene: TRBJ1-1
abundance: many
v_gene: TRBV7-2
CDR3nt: TGTGCCAGCAGCCGCCCCGGGGCTGAAGCTTTCTTT
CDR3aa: CASSRPGAEAFF

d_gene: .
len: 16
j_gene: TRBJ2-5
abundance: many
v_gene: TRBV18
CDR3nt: TGTGCCAGCTCACCACTGAAAGGGACCCCTCAAGAGACCCAGTACTTC
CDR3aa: CASSPLKGTPQETQYF

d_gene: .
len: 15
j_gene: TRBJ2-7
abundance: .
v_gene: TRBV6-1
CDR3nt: TGTGCCAGCAGACGCTTCCGGGACCCTGACTACGAGCAGTACTTC
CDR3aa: CASRRFRDPDYEQYF

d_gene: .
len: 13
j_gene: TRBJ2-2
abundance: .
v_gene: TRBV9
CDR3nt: TGTGCCAGCACGACAACATACACCGGGGAGCTGTTTTTT
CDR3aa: CASTTTYTGELFF

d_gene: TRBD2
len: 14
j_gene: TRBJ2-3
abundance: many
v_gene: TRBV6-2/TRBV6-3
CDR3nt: TGTGCCAGCAGACTAGCGGGGCGCACAGATACGCAGTATTTT
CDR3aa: CASRLAGRTDTQYF

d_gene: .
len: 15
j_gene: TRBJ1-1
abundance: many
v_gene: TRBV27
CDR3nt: TGTGCCAGCAGTTTATGGGGAAAGGGGTTCTCTGAAGCTTTCTTT
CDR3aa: CASSLWGKGFSEAFF

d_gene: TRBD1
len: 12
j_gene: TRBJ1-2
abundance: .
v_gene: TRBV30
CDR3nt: TGTGCCTGGACCTTGACAGGGAGCGGCTACACCTTC
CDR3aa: CAWTLTGSGYTF

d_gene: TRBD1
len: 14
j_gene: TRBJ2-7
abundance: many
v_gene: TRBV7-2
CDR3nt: TGTGCCAGCAGCTTAGTGACAGGGGACCACGAGCAGTACTTC
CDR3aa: CASSLVTGDHEQYF

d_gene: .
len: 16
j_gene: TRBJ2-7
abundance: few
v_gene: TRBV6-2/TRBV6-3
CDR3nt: TGTGCCAGCAGTTACGGGGATTCGGTTTTCCCGTTGGGGCAGTACTTC
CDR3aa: CASSYGDSVFPLGQYF

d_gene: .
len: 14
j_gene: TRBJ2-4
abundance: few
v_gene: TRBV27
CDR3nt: TGTGCCAGCAGCCCTGGAATAGTGGCTAACATTCAGTACTTC
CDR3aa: CASSPGIVANIQYF

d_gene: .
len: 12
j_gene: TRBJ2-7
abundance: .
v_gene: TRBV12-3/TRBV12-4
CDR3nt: TGTGCCACCTCTCTTGAGGGGGTACAGCAGTACTTC
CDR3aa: CATSLEGVQQYF